Shown below are 19 T cell receptor beta chains from a single sample sequenced in a study of shared clonotypes between healthy human individuals. Profiled with immunoSEQ multiplex PCR; TCRdb holds only in-frame clones, not every one. This sample carries more than 1,200,000 clones, 98% of them seen once, and the ten largest clones take about 0.35%. The sample consisted of naive CD4+ T cells sorted from blood. Subset given: CD45RA+ positively selected. The origin of the receptors is a man aged 25-40 years in good health.

This sequence joins TRBV4-3 and TRBJ1-2; no reliable D call. This CDR3 has 14 residues. Trimming took off 3 bases at V and 0 bases at J, with 8 bases between the two ends. Germline CDR1 LGHNA, CDR2 YSLEER. DNA of the CDR3: TGCGCCAGCAGCCAGGCGGTAGCTAACTATGGCTACACCTTC. Its protein is CASSQAVANYGYTF.

This rearrangement joins TRBV5-8 to TRBJ1-2, with TRBD1 matching 7 bases. CDR1 and CDR2 from the germline V gene are SGHTS and YDEGEE. V gave up 2 bases and J gave up 2 bases; unmatched junction bases: 6. The CDR3 is 15 residues long. CDR3 loop: CASSFETGTNYGYTF. The CDR3 DNA follows: TGTGCCAGCAGCTTCGAGACAGGGACCAACTATGGCTACACCTTC. The full variable domain, rest sourced from reference TRBV5-8 and TRBJ1-2, is EAGVTQSPTHLIKTRGQQATLRCSPISGHTSVYWYQQALGLGLQFLLWYDEGEERNRGNFPPRFSGRQFPNYSSELNVNALELEDSALYLCASSFETGTNYGYTFGSGTRLTVV.

This clone has just one count. The rearrangement uses TRBV28 and TRBJ2-7; TRBD2 aligns across 7 bases. The length of the CDR3 is 17 residues. The germline V gene encodes CDR1 MDHEN and CDR2 SYDVKM. With 5 bases clipped from V and 4 bases from J, the junction kept 17 bases outside the gene matches. CDR3 coding DNA: TGTGCCAGCAGTCCCCAAACTTGGGCTAGCGGATTATACGAGCAGTACTTC. It translates to CASSPQTWASGLYEQYF.

V is TRBV11-1 and J is TRBJ2-1; TRBD2 aligns across 9 bases. V lost 3 bases, J lost 6 bases, and 12 bases stayed unmatched. The CDR3 has 17 residues. Germline CDR1 SGHAT, CDR2 FQDESV (reference sequence). CDR3: CASSFEIAGAGGNEQFF. For the CDR3, the DNA is TGTGCCAGCAGCTTCGAGATAGCGGGAGCAGGGGGCAATGAGCAGTTCTTC.

This clone was observed a single time. The V call is TRBV6-5, the J call TRBJ1-2; 7 positions agree with TRBD1. Germline V gene lookup returns CDR1 MNHEY and CDR2 SVGAGI. CDR3 length equals 14 residues. The V segment lost 7 bases and the J segment 0 bases; nucleotides outside the gene matches: 5. The CDR3 reads CASTDRAANYGYTF. The DNA for the CDR3 is TGTGCCAGCACTGACAGGGCCGCTAACTATGGCTACACCTTC.

This chain uses TRBV5-6 with TRBJ1-5, with no clear D. Between the trimmed V and J ends, which lost 4 bases and 3 bases, there was a span of 8 bases. The germline V gene encodes CDR1 SGHDT and CDR2 YYEEEE. The CDR3 sequence is 13 residues long. The CDR3 is CASSPPINQPQHF. CDR3 bases: TGTGCCAGCAGCCCTCCCATCAATCAGCCCCAGCATTTT.

The J gene is TRBJ2-7, the V gene TRBV18; D is possibly TRBD1 (6 bases). The CDR3 has 17 residues. Germline V lookup: CDR1 KGHSH, CDR2 LQKENI. The germline V and J ends were trimmed by 2 bases and 2 bases, with 19 bases remaining between them. DNA of the CDR3: TGTGCCAGCTCACCAATTCCTCCAGGGGTTCGGACCTACGAGCAGTACTTC. Translation gives CASSPIPPGVRTYEQYF.

The table lists this clone with a few counts. Other DNA sequences within the sample encode an identical CDR3. The V and J genes are TRBV18 and TRBJ2-3; D gene uncertain. Trimming left V 3 bases short and J 2 bases short, with 3 bases between. This CDR3 is 12 amino acids long. Per germline, CDR1 KGHSH and CDR2 LQKENI. This chain's CDR3 is CASSPFTDTQYF. CDR3 bases: TGTGCCAGCTCACCTTTCACAGATACGCAGTATTTT.

This clone showed up just once. This chain connects TRBV5-1 to TRBJ2-5, with 13 bases fitting TRBD2. The CDR3 totals 18 residues. The germline gives CDR1 SGHRS, CDR2 YFSETQ. Unmatched junction bases numbered 9, after V lost 0 bases and J lost 4 bases. CDR3 in DNA: TGCGCCAGCAGCTTGGGACTAGCGGGAGGATCAGGTAGAGAGACCCAGTACTTC. Its protein product is CASSLGLAGGSGRETQYF. Full variable domain (remainder filled in from reference TRBV5-1 and TRBJ2-5): KAGVTQTPRYLIKTRGQQVTLSCSPISGHRSVSWYQQTPGQGLQFLFEYFSETQRNKGNFPGRFSGRQFSNSRSEMNVSTLELGDSALYLCASSLGLAGGSGRETQYFGPGTRLLVL.

This chain connects TRBV9 to TRBJ2-1, with a tentative D call TRBD1 (5 bases). CDR3 size: 16 residues. Germline-derived CDR1 and CDR2 are SGDLS and YYNGEE. Deletions cut 0 bases from V and 3 bases from J, with 13 bases between. In nucleotides, the CDR3 is TGTGCCAGCAGCGTAGGGCGTCAGGGCCACTACAATGAGCAGTTCTTC. This translates into CASSVGRQGHYNEQFF.

V usage is TRBV7-8 and J usage is TRBJ2-3; 8 bases align to TRBD2. Trimming took 5 bases from V and 4 from J; bases not matched to a gene: 8. CDR3 size: 15 residues. Germline CDR1 reads SGHVS; CDR2 reads FQNEAQ. CDR3 region: CASSGPGGPPDTQYF. The CDR3 DNA follows: TGTGCCAGCAGCGGACCGGGAGGGCCGCCAGATACGCAGTATTTT.

This sequence joins TRBV18 and TRBJ2-7, with 10 bases that match TRBD1. J lost 5 bases, V lost 3 bases, and 7 bases had no gene match. In germline, CDR1 is KGHSH, CDR2 LQKENI. The CDR3 contains 15 residues. The CDR3 loop reads CASSPPRDRGHEQYF. DNA for the CDR3: TGTGCCAGCTCACCCCCCCGGGACAGGGGCCACGAGCAGTACTTC.

Note on this clone: Different DNA sequences within this sample yield the same CDR3. CDR3 residues: CASSLRFYEQYF. The CDR3 coding sequence is TGTGCCAGCAGTTTAAGGTTCTACGAGCAGTACTTC. The chain combines TRBV28 with TRBJ2-7; D remains ambiguous. V was clipped by 2 bases and J by 3 bases, with 5 bases between them. The CDR3 has 12 residues. The germline V gene has CDR1 MDHEN and CDR2 SYDVKM. Full variable domain (outside the CDR3, taken from reference TRBV28 and TRBJ2-7): DVKVTQSSRYLVKRTGEKVFLECVQDMDHENMFWYRQDPGLGLRLIYFSYDVKMKEKGDIPEGYSVSREKKERFSLILESASTNQTSMYLCASSLRFYEQYFGPGTRLTVT.

The rearrangement uses TRBV7-2 and TRBJ2-3; tentatively, D is TRBD1 (5 bases). V lost 3 bases to trimming and J lost 1 base, with 23 bases between them. The germline V gene encodes CDR1 SGHTA and CDR2 FQGNSA. The CDR3 is 19 amino acids. The CDR3 region is CASSFKIKGRVSGTDTQYF. The CDR3, as DNA: TGTGCCAGCAGCTTTAAAATCAAAGGCAGGGTCAGTGGCACAGATACGCAGTATTTT. The full variable domain, in which reference TRBV7-2 and TRBJ2-3 provide the parts outside the CDR3, is GAGVSQSPSNKVTEKGKDVELRCDPISGHTALYWYRQSLGQGLEFLIYFQGNSAPDKSGLPSDRFSAERTGGSVSTLTIQRTQQEDSAVYLCASSFKIKGRVSGTDTQYFGPGTRLTVL.

Turning to this clone: One end of the junction fails to match germline, which may point to a read error. CDR3 region: CASSPRTERYSEQFF. The CDR3 DNA follows: TGTGCCAGCTCACCCAGGACGGAGAGATACAGTGAGCAGTTCTTC. This sequence joins TRBV18 and TRBJ2-1; no reliable D call. Looked up from germline, CDR1 is KGHSH and CDR2 is LQKENI. This CDR3 spans 15 amino acids.

The chain has TRBV6-6 and TRBJ2-1; 9 bases are shared with TRBD2. This CDR3 region has 15 residues. V was pared by 6 bases and J by 3 bases, with 6 bases of the junction left unmatched. The germline V gene has CDR1 MNHNY and CDR2 SVGAGI (reference sequence). This chain's CDR3 is CASRLTSGGYNEQFF. CDR3 coding DNA: TGTGCCAGCAGGCTGACTAGCGGAGGCTACAATGAGCAGTTCTTC.

The chain has TRBV18 and TRBJ2-7, with D perhaps given as TRBD1 or TRBD2 (5 bases each). The V gene lost 0 bases and the J gene lost 2 bases, with 17 bases spanning the gap. The germline V gene encodes CDR1 KGHSH and CDR2 LQKENI. The length of the CDR3 is 17 residues. The CDR3 region has the DNA TGTGCCAGCTCACCACCGAAAGGGGCGAGCGGTGCCTACGAGCAGTACTTC. Its translation is CASSPPKGASGAYEQYF.

This chain's CDR3 is CASSLFGYEQYF. The DNA of the CDR3 is TGTGCCAGCAGCTTGTTCGGTTACGAGCAGTACTTC. The rearrangement uses TRBV5-6 and TRBJ2-7, with D uncertain. This CDR3 contains 12 residues. V was trimmed by 1 base and J by 4 bases, leaving 6 bases between them. Germline CDR1 is SGHDT and CDR2 is YYEEEE. Drawing the rest from reference TRBV5-6 and TRBJ2-7, the complete variable domain is DAGVTQSPTHLIKTRGQQVTLRCSPKSGHDTVSWYQQALGQGPQFIFQYYEEEERQRGNFPDRFSGHQFPNYSSELNVNALLLGDSALYLCASSLFGYEQYFGPGTRLTVT.

The chain employs TRBV10-1 and TRBJ2-7; the D gene is possibly TRBD2 (5 bases). CDR3 length: 14 residues. Germline CDR1 is WNHNN and CDR2 is SYGVQD (reference sequence). V shed 3 bases and J shed 2 bases, with 11 bases lying between them. The DNA of the CDR3 is TGCGCCAGCAGTGAAGCGCTCGGGACCTACGAGCAGTACTTC. Protein: CASSEALGTYEQYF.